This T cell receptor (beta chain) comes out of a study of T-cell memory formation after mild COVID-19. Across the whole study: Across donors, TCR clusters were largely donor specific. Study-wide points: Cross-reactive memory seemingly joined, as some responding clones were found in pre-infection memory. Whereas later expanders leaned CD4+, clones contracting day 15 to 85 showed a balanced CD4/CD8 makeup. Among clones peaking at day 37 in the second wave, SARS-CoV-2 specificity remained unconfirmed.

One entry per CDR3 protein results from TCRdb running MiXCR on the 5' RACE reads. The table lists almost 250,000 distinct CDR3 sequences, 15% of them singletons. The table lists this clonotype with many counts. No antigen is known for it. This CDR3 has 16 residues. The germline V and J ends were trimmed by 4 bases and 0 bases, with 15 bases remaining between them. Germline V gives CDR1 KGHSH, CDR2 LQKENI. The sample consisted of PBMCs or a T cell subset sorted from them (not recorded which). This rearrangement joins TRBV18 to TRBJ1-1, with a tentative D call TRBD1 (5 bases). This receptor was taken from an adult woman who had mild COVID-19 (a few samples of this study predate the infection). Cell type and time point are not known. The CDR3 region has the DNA TGTGCCAGCTCACGAACCGGGGGGGGATTGAACACTGAAGCTTTCTTT. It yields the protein CASSRTGGGLNTEAFF.